The next 29 T cell receptor beta chains were all read from a single sample in a study of blood T cell repertoires in COVID-19. Data came from immunoSEQ multiplex PCR; TCRdb stores just in-frame clones and leaves some out. The sample has around 260,000 clones; around 89% are singletons. Sequencing input: peripheral blood. These receptors all come from a man between 25 and 39 years old with acute or convalescent COVID-19.

The chain employs TRBV7-3 and TRBJ2-1, with TRBD2 matching 13 bases. This CDR3 has 16 amino acids. Germline V gives CDR1 SGHTA, CDR2 FQGTGA. The ends lost 6 bases at V and 9 bases at J; junction bases unmatched: 11. The CDR3 DNA reads as TGTGCCAGCAGTTTCATCCCGACTAGCGGGGGGACTGAGCAGTTCTTC. Translating it yields CASSFIPTSGGTEQFF.

This chain links TRBV2 with TRBJ2-7, with 8 bases matching TRBD1. Germline V gene lookup returns CDR1 SNHLY and CDR2 FYNNEI. The CDR3 sequence is 16 residues long. Trimming at V came to 6 bases and at J to 0 bases, leaving 10 bases not matched to a gene. CDR3 nucleotide sequence: TGTGCCAGCAGCCAGAAAAGGGGACAGGCCTCCTACGAGCAGTACTTC. Its protein is CASSQKRGQASYEQYF.

The rearrangement joins TRBV4-1 to TRBJ1-5, with D unresolved. Trimming took off 6 bases at V and 0 bases at J, with 12 bases between the two ends. CDR1 MGHRA and CDR2 YSYEKL come from the germline V gene. The CDR3 contains 15 residues. The CDR3 here is CASRDYSYSNQPQHF. DNA of the CDR3: TGCGCCAGCAGGGACTATTCTTATAGCAATCAGCCCCAGCATTTT.

The chain links TRBV5-1 to TRBJ1-4; 7 bases are shared with TRBD1. The CDR3 totals 15 residues. The germline V gene encodes CDR1 SGHRS and CDR2 YFSETQ. Germline trimming cut 2 bases from V and 7 bases from J; bases unmatched to any gene: 8. CDR3 region: CASSLGTAEAEKLFF. CDR3 DNA sequence: TGCGCCAGCAGCTTAGGGACAGCGGAAGCTGAAAAACTGTTTTTT.

The CDR3 loop reads CATSDPGTPNRYTF. Here the CDR3 DNA reads TGTGCCACCAGTGACCCCGGGACACCCAATCGCTACACCTTC. The chain employs TRBV24-1 and TRBJ1-2; D is perhaps TRBD1 (6 bases). The CDR3 consists of 14 residues. Per the germline V gene, CDR1 is KGHDR and CDR2 is SFDVKD. Trimming left V 4 bases short and J 9 bases short, with 17 bases between.

This clone appeared a few times. The V and J genes are TRBV3-1 (or the pseudogene TRBV3-2) and TRBJ2-7; D is unresolved. The CDR3 is 14 residues long. Germline lookup yields CDR1 LGHDT and CDR2 YNNKEL (reference sequence). V was trimmed by 0 bases and J by 3 bases, leaving 9 bases between them. CDR3 in DNA: TGTGCCAGCAGCCAAGATTCTAGATACTACGAGCAGTACTTC. This codes for CASSQDSRYYEQYF.

V gene TRBV5-1 combines with J gene TRBJ1-2; tentative D call: TRBD1 (6 bases). V dropped 4 bases and J dropped 7 bases, with 20 bases sitting between them. The CDR3 runs 15 residues. CDR1 and CDR2 (germline): SGHRS, YFSETQ. The CDR3 bases are TGCGCCAGCAGCCCAAGCGGACAGTTTAATGGTGGCTACACCTTC. Its protein is CASSPSGQFNGGYTF. Complete variable domain (other parts from reference TRBV5-1 and TRBJ1-2): KAGVTQTPRYLIKTRGQQVTLSCSPISGHRSVSWYQQTPGQGLQFLFEYFSETQRNKGNFPGRFSGRQFSNSRSEMNVSTLELGDSALYLCASSPSGQFNGGYTFGSGTRLTVV.

V is TRBV19 and J is TRBJ2-1, with 9 bases fitting TRBD2. This CDR3 has 16 amino acids. Germline V gives CDR1 LNHDA, CDR2 SQIVND (reference sequence). V trimming: 4 bases; J trimming: 7 bases; junction bases outside the gene matches: 11. As DNA, the CDR3 is TGTGCCAGTAGTACGCAAAATAGCGGGGGTAGGAATGAGCAGTTCTTC. Encoded protein: CASSTQNSGGRNEQFF.

CDR3 sequence reads: CASSLWAGGTIYNEQFF. The CDR3 coding sequence is TGTGCCAGCAGCTTATGGGCGGGGGGAACCATATACAATGAGCAGTTCTTC. V is TRBV7-6 and J is TRBJ2-1; 8 positions match TRBD2. The trim removed 2 bases at V and 4 bases at J, leaving 10 bases unmatched. The CDR3 consists of 17 residues. CDR1 SGHVS and CDR2 FNYEAQ come from the germline V gene. Looking up the rest from reference TRBV7-6 and TRBJ2-1 gives the full variable domain: GAGVSQSPRYKVTKRGQDVALRCDPISGHVSLYWYRQALGQGPEFLTYFNYEAQQDKSGLPNDRFSAERPEGSISTLTIQRTEQRDSAMYRCASSLWAGGTIYNEQFFGPGTRLTVL.

The chain's CDR3 is CASSRGGHSYEQYF. The CDR3 DNA sequence: TGTGCCAGTTCGAGAGGCGGCCACTCCTACGAGCAGTACTTC. The chain combines TRBV6-5 with TRBJ2-7; no definite D call. CDR1 and CDR2 (germline): MNHEY, SVGAGI. V was shortened by 9 bases and J by 0 bases, with 15 bases between the two germline ends. This CDR3 region has 14 residues.

This clone is a singleton in its sample. The chain links TRBV6-2 or TRBV6-3 to TRBJ2-7, with D possibly TRBD2 on 5 matching bases. In germline, CDR1 is MNHEY, CDR2 SVGEGT. This CDR3 contains 14 residues. V gave up 1 base and J gave up 7 bases, with 14 bases separating them. The DNA of the CDR3 is TGTGCCAGCAGTTACTTAGCGACGTCTTTTGAGCAGTACTTC. The encoded protein is CASSYLATSFEQYF.

The chain has TRBV9 and TRBJ1-2; 9 bases are shared with TRBD1. CDR1 is SGDLS, CDR2 YYNGEE, per germline. The trim removed 3 bases at V and 7 bases at J, leaving 22 bases unmatched. This CDR3 comprises 19 residues. CDR3 sequence: CASSGTGTGIPNFISGYTF. The CDR3 region has the DNA TGTGCCAGCAGCGGAACCGGGACAGGGATCCCGAATTTTATTTCTGGCTACACCTTC.

The J gene is TRBJ2-2, the V gene TRBV4-2; 11 nucleotides match TRBD2. The CDR3 totals 18 residues. The trim removed 0 bases at V and 5 bases at J, leaving 8 bases unmatched. Germline V gives CDR1 LGHNA, CDR2 YNFKEQ. The CDR3 protein is CASSQESSSGGFTGELFF. The CDR3 DNA reads as TGTGCCAGCAGCCAAGAATCCTCTAGCGGGGGGTTTACCGGGGAGCTGTTTTTT.

This clone was detected only once. J is TRBJ1-4 and V is TRBV28, with 7 bases identical to TRBD1. The junction had 6 bases not matched to a gene; V was cut back by 7 bases and J by 4 bases. This CDR3 has 14 residues. From germline, CDR1 is MDHEN and CDR2 SYDVKM. The CDR3 region is CASTLGQFNEKLFF. The CDR3 nucleotides are TGTGCCAGCACCCTGGGACAGTTTAATGAAAAACTGTTTTTT.

The chain uses TRBV13 and TRBJ1-2; a weak D match, TRBD1 (5 bases). Trimming took off 0 bases at V and 7 bases at J, with 15 bases between the two ends. From germline, CDR1 is PRHDT and CDR2 FYEKMQ (reference sequence). This CDR3 region has 15 residues. CDR3 sequence (DNA): TGTGCCAGCAGCTTAGGGGACCGCGGGGGTATTGGCTACACCTTC. Its translation: CASSLGDRGGIGYTF.

The chain joins TRBV11-3 to TRBJ2-7; 11 bases fit TRBD2. The CDR3 extends over 15 amino acids. Germline CDR1 is SGHNT and CDR2 is YENEEA. Germline trimming cut 5 bases from V and 0 bases from J; bases unmatched to any gene: 3. In nucleotides, the CDR3 is TGTGCCAGCAGCATAGCGGGAGGGAGCTCCTACGAGCAGTACTTC. Its translation: CASSIAGGSSYEQYF.

This sequence joins TRBV9 and TRBJ2-2; 15 positions agree with TRBD2. Germline V CDR1 and CDR2: SGDLS, YYNGEE. This CDR3 spans 20 amino acids. The V and J ends lost 0 bases and 3 bases, in that order; junction bases with no gene match: 9. The CDR3 reads CASSVAMGLAGGIYTGELFF. CDR3 coding DNA: TGTGCCAGCAGCGTAGCTATGGGACTAGCGGGGGGAATTTACACCGGGGAGCTGTTTTTT.

The chain has TRBV6-5 and TRBJ1-2, with D perhaps TRBD1 (6 bases). V was clipped by 6 bases and J by 8 bases, with 13 bases between them. The CDR3 length is 12 residues. Germline V lookup: CDR1 MNHEY, CDR2 SVGAGI. The CDR3 DNA reads TGTGCCAGCAGGTCCACAGGGAAAGGCTACACCTTC. Its protein product is CASRSTGKGYTF.

This chain connects TRBV30 to TRBJ2-3; 7 bases align to TRBD2. The CDR3 contains 15 residues. Germline lookup yields CDR1 GTSNPN and CDR2 SVGIG (reference sequence). Losses at the gene ends were 3 bases for V and 4 bases for J; bases not matched to a gene: 10. The chain's CDR3 is CAWRGGTIRPDTQYF. CDR3 nucleotide sequence: TGTGCCTGGAGGGGGGGGACGATTCGACCAGATACGCAGTATTTT.

The CDR3 loop reads CASSEDRRGGDTQYF. The DNA for the CDR3 is TGTGCCAGCAGTGAAGACCGCCGAGGTGGGGATACGCAGTATTTT. The chain employs TRBV2 and TRBJ2-3; D is ambiguous. V was trimmed by 1 base and J by 6 bases, leaving 14 bases between them. The CDR3 totals 15 residues. The germline V gene has CDR1 SNHLY and CDR2 FYNNEI.

The V and J genes are TRBV10-2 and TRBJ2-5; 7 bases align to TRBD1. Trimming took 2 bases from V and 5 from J; bases not matched to a gene: 2. The CDR3 sequence is 13 residues long. The germline V gene has CDR1 WSHSY and CDR2 SAAADI. The CDR3 protein is CASSERGRETQYF. DNA of the CDR3: TGCGCCAGCAGTGAGAGGGGGCGCGAGACCCAGTACTTC.

This chain connects TRBV28 to TRBJ2-5; weak D call: TRBD2 (5 bases). Trimming took 3 bases from V and 0 from J, leaving 8 bases between them. This CDR3 contains 14 residues. Germline loops: CDR1 MDHEN, CDR2 SYDVKM. This CDR3 is CASSFSGNQETQYF. CDR3 nucleotides: TGTGCCAGCAGTTTTTCGGGGAACCAAGAGACCCAGTACTTC.

The V and J genes are TRBV10-2 and TRBJ2-5; 8 bases match TRBD1. Germline CDR1 is WSHSY and CDR2 is SAAADI. The length of the CDR3 is 15 residues. Trimming at V came to 1 base and at J to 5 bases, leaving 6 bases not matched to a gene. This CDR3 is CASSEFSGGGETQYF. The CDR3, as DNA: TGCGCCAGCAGTGAGTTTTCAGGGGGCGGTGAGACCCAGTACTTC.

This clone was picked up one time. The rearrangement uses TRBV6-6 and TRBJ1-4, with 7 nucleotides matching TRBD1. The CDR3 length is 15 residues. Germline CDR1 is MNHNY and CDR2 is SVGAGI (reference sequence). V trimming: 7 bases; J trimming: 7 bases; junction bases outside the gene matches: 12. The CDR3 sequence is CASTSNRGGIEKLFF. In nucleotides, the CDR3 is TGTGCCAGCACCTCTAACAGGGGCGGTATTGAAAAACTGTTTTTT.

The chain has TRBV7-9 and TRBJ1-1, with D uncertain. This CDR3 has 10 amino acids. CDR1 SEHNR and CDR2 FQNEAQ come from the germline V gene (reference sequence). V lost 4 bases and J 10 bases, leaving 7 bases between the germline ends. The CDR3 region is CASSSSVAFF. Written as DNA, the CDR3 is TGTGCCAGCAGCTCATCGGTAGCTTTCTTT.

The V and J genes are TRBV28 and TRBJ1-5, with 7 bases identical to TRBD1. Trimming cost V 5 bases and J 5 bases; bases outside gene matches: 15. Per germline, CDR1 MDHEN and CDR2 SYDVKM. This CDR3 spans 17 amino acids. CDR3 DNA sequence: TGTGCCAGCAGTCAACACACCGGGACAGCCACTTATCAGCCCCAGCATTTT. Its translation is CASSQHTGTATYQPQHF.

The chain recombines TRBV2 with TRBJ2-1; D is ambiguous. Germline-derived CDR1 and CDR2 are SNHLY and FYNNEI. The CDR3 contains 10 residues. Deletions cut 10 bases from V and 9 bases from J, with 10 bases between. CDR3 sequence reads: CANRHTEQFF. The CDR3 bases are TGTGCCAACCGACATACTGAGCAGTTCTTC. Filled out from reference TRBV2 and TRBJ2-1, the complete variable domain reads EPEVTQTPSHQVTQMGQEVILRCVPISNHLYFYWYRQILGQKVEFLVSFYNNEISEKSEIFDDQFSVERPDGSNFTLKIRSTKLEDSAMYFCANRHTEQFFGPGTRLTVL.

This rearrangement joins TRBV29-1 to TRBJ1-1; possibly TRBD1 for D (6 bases). Germline CDR1 is SQVTM and CDR2 is ANQGSEA. V was trimmed by 2 bases and J by 7 bases, leaving 20 bases between them. The CDR3 runs 15 residues. CDR3: CSVEPPQGNLGEAFF. DNA of the CDR3: TGCAGCGTTGAACCCCCTCAGGGGAATCTGGGTGAAGCTTTCTTT.

The V and J genes are TRBV6-6 and TRBJ2-1; TRBD1 might be the D (6 bases). V was cut by 5 bases and J by 6 bases, with 23 bases left in between. This CDR3 contains 17 residues. Germline CDR1 reads MNHNY; CDR2 reads SVGAGI (reference sequence). CDR3 nucleotides: TGTGCCAGCAGTCTCCATATCACTAGACAGGCCGGCAATGAGCAGTTCTTC. This encodes CASSLHITRQAGNEQFF.